The sequence of this TCR beta chain was determined in a study of T cells in Graves' hyperthyroidism and ophthalmopathy. On the study more broadly: Staff took peripheral blood when the initial diagnosis was made, before any treatment began.

The germline V and J ends were trimmed by 6 bases and 4 bases, with 7 bases remaining between them. The CDR3 totals 11 residues. The germline gives CDR1 DFQATT, CDR2 SNEGSKA (reference sequence). Template material for amplifying TCR beta CDR3 regions consisted of RNA transcripts. HTBI primers were the set used in a first-round RT-PCR of the TCR CDR3. Via MiXCR, TCRdb re-called the multiplex PCR reads, giving one row per CDR3 protein. Here the sample spans 730,000 or so distinct CDR3 sequences, 18% being singletons. Exclusion of a patient resulted from uncontrolled infection, other autoimmune disease, pregnancy or lactation. Out of roughly 10 ml of fresh peripheral blood came the PBMCs. This clonotype was seen ten or more times.

Sequencing was done on a sample of blood. This chain connects TRBV20-1 to TRBJ2-1; D remains unclear. The receptor's source is a woman aged 45 to 65 with Graves' hyperthyroidism that later progressed to Graves' ophthalmopathy. The chain's CDR3 is CSAPGYNEQFF. The CDR3 nucleotides are TGCAGTGCACCAGGTTACAATGAGCAGTTCTTC.